The source of this T cell receptor (beta chain) is a study of T cells in Graves' hyperthyroidism and ophthalmopathy. Points from the study as a whole: Blood also showed most of the thyroid clonotypes that were expanded above 0.001.

There are 15 residues in the CDR3. The V segment lost 6 bases and the J segment 3 bases; nucleotides outside the gene matches: 7. Amplified regions were TCR beta CDR3 sequences from RNA transcripts. The TCR CDR3 first-round RT-PCR relied on the HTBI primer set. TCRdb re-analysed the multiplex PCR reads in MiXCR, keeping a single row per CDR3 protein. This table holds fewer than 500,000 distinct CDR3 sequences, about 15% found once. This clonotype showed up many times. Its matching antigen is unknown. Disease duration was under 3 months in the ophthalmopathy patients, who also had a Clinical Activity Score of at least 3 and a NOSPECS grade of at least 4.

This sequence joins TRBV12-3 or TRBV12-4 and TRBJ2-3, with 9 bases that match TRBD2. Material for sequencing was blood. The receptor was derived from a young man with Graves' ophthalmopathy. DNA for the CDR3: TGTGCCAGCAGCCTAGCGGGACGTACTACAGATACGCAGTATTTT. It codes for CASSLAGRTTDTQYF.